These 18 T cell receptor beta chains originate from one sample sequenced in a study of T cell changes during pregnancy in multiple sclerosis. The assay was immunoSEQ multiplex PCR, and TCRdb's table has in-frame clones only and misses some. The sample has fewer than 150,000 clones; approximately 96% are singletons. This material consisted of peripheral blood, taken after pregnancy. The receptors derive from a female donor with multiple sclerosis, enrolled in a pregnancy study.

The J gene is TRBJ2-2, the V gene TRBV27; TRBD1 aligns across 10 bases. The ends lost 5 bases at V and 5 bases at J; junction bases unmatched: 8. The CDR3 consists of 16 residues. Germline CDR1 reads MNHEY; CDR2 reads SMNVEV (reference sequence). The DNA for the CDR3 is TGTGCCAGCAGTAAACGACAGGGGGCATGGACCGGGGAGCTGTTTTTT. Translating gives CASSKRQGAWTGELFF.

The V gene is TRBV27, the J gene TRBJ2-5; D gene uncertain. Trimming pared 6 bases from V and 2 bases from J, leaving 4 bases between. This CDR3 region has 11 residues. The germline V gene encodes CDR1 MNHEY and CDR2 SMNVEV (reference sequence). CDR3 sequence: CASSFQETQYF. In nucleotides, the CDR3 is TGTGCCAGCAGCTTTCAAGAGACCCAGTACTTC.

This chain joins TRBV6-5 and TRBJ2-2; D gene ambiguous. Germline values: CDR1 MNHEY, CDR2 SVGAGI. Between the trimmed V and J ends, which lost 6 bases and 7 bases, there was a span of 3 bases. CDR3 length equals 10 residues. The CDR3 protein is CASRSGELFF. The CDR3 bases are TGTGCCAGCAGGAGCGGGGAGCTGTTTTTT.

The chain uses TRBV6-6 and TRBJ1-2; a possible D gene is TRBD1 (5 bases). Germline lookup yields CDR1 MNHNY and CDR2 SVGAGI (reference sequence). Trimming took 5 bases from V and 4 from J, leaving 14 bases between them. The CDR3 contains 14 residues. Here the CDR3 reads CASSGAATGYGYTF. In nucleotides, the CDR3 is TGTGCCAGCAGTGGGGCAGCTACTGGCTATGGCTACACCTTC.

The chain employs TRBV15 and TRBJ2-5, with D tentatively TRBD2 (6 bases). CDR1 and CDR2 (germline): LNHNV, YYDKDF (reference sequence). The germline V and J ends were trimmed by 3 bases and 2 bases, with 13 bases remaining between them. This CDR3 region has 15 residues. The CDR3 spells CATSSPRDLQETQYF. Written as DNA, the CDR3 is TGTGCCACCAGCAGTCCCCGGGACTTACAAGAGACCCAGTACTTC.

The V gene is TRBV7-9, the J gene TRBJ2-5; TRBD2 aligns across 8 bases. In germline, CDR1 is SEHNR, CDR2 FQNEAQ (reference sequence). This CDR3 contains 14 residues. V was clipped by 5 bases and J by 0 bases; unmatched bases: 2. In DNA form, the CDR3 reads TGTGCCAGCAGCCCGGGAGGGTACCAAGAGACCCAGTACTTC. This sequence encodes CASSPGGYQETQYF.

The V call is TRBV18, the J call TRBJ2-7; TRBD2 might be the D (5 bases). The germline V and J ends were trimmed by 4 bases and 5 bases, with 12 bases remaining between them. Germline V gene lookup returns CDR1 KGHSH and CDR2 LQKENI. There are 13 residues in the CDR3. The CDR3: CASSLNTGNEQYF. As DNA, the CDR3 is TGTGCCAGCTCACTAAACACGGGGAACGAGCAGTACTTC.

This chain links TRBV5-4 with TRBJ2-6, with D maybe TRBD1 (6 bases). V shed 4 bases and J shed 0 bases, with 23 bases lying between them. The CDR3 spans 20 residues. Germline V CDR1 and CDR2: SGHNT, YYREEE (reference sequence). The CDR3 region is CASSIRRPGHSFSGANVLTF. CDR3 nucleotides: TGTGCCAGCAGCATTAGGAGGCCGGGACACAGCTTCTCTGGGGCCAACGTCCTGACTTTC.

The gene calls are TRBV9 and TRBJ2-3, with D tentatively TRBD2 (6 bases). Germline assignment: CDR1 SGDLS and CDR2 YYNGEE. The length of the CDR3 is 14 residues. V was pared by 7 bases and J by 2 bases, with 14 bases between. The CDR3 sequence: CASEPGVYTDTQYF. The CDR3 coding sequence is TGTGCCAGCGAACCGGGGGTATACACAGATACGCAGTATTTT.

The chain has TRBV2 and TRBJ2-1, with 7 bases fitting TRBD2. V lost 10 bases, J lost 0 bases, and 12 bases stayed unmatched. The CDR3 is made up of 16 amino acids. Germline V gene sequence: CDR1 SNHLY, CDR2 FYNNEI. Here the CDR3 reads CATSRGLAASYNEQFF. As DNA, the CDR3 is TGTGCCACCTCACGAGGGCTAGCGGCCTCCTACAATGAGCAGTTCTTC.

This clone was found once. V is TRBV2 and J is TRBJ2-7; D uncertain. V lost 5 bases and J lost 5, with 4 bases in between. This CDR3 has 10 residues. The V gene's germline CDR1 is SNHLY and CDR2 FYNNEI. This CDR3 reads CASSRDEQYF. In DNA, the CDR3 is TGTGCCAGCAGTCGGGACGAGCAGTACTTC.

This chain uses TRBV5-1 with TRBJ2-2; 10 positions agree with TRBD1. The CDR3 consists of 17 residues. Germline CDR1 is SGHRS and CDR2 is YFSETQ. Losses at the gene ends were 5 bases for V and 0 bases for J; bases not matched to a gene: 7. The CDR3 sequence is CASRRQGAGPNTGELFF. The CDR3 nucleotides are TGCGCCAGCAGAAGACAGGGGGCGGGCCCGAACACCGGGGAGCTGTTTTTT. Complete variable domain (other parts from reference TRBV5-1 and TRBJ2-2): KAGVTQTPRYLIKTRGQQVTLSCSPISGHRSVSWYQQTPGQGLQFLFEYFSETQRNKGNFPGRFSGRQFSNSRSEMNVSTLELGDSALYLCASRRQGAGPNTGELFFGEGSRLTVL.

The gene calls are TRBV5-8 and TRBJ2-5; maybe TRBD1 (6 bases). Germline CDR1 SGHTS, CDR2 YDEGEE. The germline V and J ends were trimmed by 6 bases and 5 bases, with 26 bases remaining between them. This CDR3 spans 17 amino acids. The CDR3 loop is CASTAFLNSGGLETQYF. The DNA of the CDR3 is TGTGCCAGCACAGCTTTCCTAAACTCTGGGGGCTTGGAGACCCAGTACTTC.

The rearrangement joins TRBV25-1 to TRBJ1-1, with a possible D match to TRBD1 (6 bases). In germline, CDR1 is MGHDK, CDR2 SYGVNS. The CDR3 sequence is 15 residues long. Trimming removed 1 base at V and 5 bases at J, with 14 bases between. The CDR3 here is CASSESGGLGTEAFF. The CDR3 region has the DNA TGTGCCAGCAGTGAATCCGGGGGGCTAGGTACTGAAGCTTTCTTT.

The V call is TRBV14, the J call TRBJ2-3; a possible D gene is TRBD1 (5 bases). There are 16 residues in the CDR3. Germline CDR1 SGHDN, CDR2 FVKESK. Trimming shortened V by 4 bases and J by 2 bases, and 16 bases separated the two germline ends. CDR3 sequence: CASSRRASVYTDTQYF. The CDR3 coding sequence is TGTGCCAGCAGCCGCAGGGCATCGGTTTACACAGATACGCAGTATTTT.

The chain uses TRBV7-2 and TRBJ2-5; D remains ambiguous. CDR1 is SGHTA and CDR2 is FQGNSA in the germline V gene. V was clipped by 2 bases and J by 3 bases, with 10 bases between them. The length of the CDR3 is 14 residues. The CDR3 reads CASSLLASKETQYF. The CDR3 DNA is TGTGCCAGCAGCTTACTGGCCAGTAAAGAGACCCAGTACTTC.

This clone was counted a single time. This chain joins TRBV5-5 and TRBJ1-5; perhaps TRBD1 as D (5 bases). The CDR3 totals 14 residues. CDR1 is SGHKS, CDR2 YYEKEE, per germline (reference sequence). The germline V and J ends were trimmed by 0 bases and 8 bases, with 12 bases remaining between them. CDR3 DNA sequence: TGTGCCAGCAGCTTGGTACGGGGGGGTAAGCCCCAGCATTTT. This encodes CASSLVRGGKPQHF.

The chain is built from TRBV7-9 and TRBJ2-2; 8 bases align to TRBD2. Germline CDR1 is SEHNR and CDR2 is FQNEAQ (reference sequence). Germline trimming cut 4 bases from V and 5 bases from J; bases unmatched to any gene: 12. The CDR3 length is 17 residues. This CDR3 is CASSSLRDAGGTGELFF. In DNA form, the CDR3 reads TGTGCCAGCAGCTCACTCAGGGACGCGGGAGGAACCGGGGAGCTGTTTTTT.